This T cell receptor beta chain came from a study of blood T cell repertoires in COVID-19. The germline V gene has CDR1 MNHEY and CDR2 SVGAGI. This CDR3 has 14 residues. Deletions cut 4 bases from V and 8 bases from J, with 17 bases between. In the original workflow: Scientists estimated how many nucleated cells there were by amplifying reference gene primers. Generated by immunoSEQ multiplex PCR, the TCRdb table keeps only in-frame clones and is missing some. V, J and clone size are those of that table, while D and trimming were read from the DNA. The table includes roughly 130,000 clones, around 83% detected once.

This sequence originates from a man aged 40-50 years with active or convalescent COVID-19. J is TRBJ1-1 and V is TRBV6-5; D is possibly TRBD1 (5 bases). The material sequenced was peripheral blood. The CDR3: CASSSLGGGKEAFF. CDR3 nucleotide sequence: TGTGCCAGCAGTTCCCTCGGGGGGGGTAAAGAAGCTTTCTTT.